These 9 T cell receptor beta chains came from one sample sequenced in a study of T cells in narcolepsy. Some clones are missing from TCRdb's copy, which holds only in-frame ones; the method was immunoSEQ multiplex PCR. The sample lists 25,000 to 35,000 clones, almost 90% seen once, with about 1.3% in the top ten. The sequenced material came from CD45RA- memory CD4+ T cells from PBMCs. All receptors derive from a human donor with narcolepsy.

This chain links TRBV6-5 with TRBJ2-2; TRBD1 is a possible D gene (5 bases). The CDR3 runs to 14 residues. V was clipped by 5 bases and J by 4 bases, with 11 bases between them. CDR1 is MNHEY, CDR2 SVGAGI, per germline. This CDR3 is CASSERQPTGELFF. The CDR3 coding sequence is TGTGCCAGCAGTGAGAGACAGCCCACCGGGGAGCTGTTTTTT.

This clone was detected only a few times. The rearrangement uses TRBV6-1 and TRBJ1-2; 9 bases agree with TRBD1. CDR3 length: 14 residues. J lost 8 bases, V lost 3 bases, and 7 bases had no gene match. Germline CDR1 is MNHNS and CDR2 is SASEGT. The DNA of the CDR3 is TGTGCCAGCAGTGAGGTACAGGGGGCGAGGGGCTACACCTTC. The encoded protein is CASSEVQGARGYTF.

The chain joins TRBV4-1 to TRBJ2-3; TRBD1 matches at 8 bases. The germline V gene has CDR1 MGHRA and CDR2 YSYEKL. The CDR3 is 15 residues long. With V trimmed by 2 bases and J by 5 bases, 6 bases remained unmatched. The CDR3 DNA is TGCGCCAGCAGCCAAACAAGTGACAGGGGAGATACGCAGTATTTT. Its protein is CASSQTSDRGDTQYF.

The table lists this clone with a count of one. V gene TRBV2 combines with J gene TRBJ1-1; no definite D call. The V and J ends lost 6 bases and 11 bases respectively, with 16 bases between them. Germline V gene sequence: CDR1 SNHLY, CDR2 FYNNEI. The CDR3 has 12 residues. The CDR3 here is CASSPGFGGAFF. The CDR3 nucleotides are TGTGCCAGCAGCCCCGGGTTTGGAGGGGCTTTCTTT.

The chain employs TRBV6-5 and TRBJ1-1; 7 nucleotides match TRBD1. The junction had 6 bases not matched to a gene; V was cut back by 5 bases and J by 6 bases. There are 13 residues in the CDR3. From germline, CDR1 is MNHEY and CDR2 SVGAGI. The CDR3, as DNA: TGTGCCAGCAGTGACAGGGCCCCCCCTGAAGCTTTCTTT. It translates to CASSDRAPPEAFF.

There are a few counts of this clone. V usage is TRBV5-1 and J usage is TRBJ2-3; D uncertain. The germline V and J ends were trimmed by 0 bases and 4 bases, with 9 bases remaining between them. The CDR3 has 14 amino acids. Germline-derived CDR1 and CDR2 are SGHRS and YFSETQ. CDR3 bases: TGCGCCAGCAGCTTGGGCGGTTTTCCAGATACGCAGTATTTT. Its protein is CASSLGGFPDTQYF. Variable domain in full (rest from reference TRBV5-1 and TRBJ2-3): KAGVTQTPRYLIKTRGQQVTLSCSPISGHRSVSWYQQTPGQGLQFLFEYFSETQRNKGNFPGRFSGRQFSNSRSEMNVSTLELGDSALYLCASSLGGFPDTQYFGPGTRLTVL.

The V call is TRBV19, the J call TRBJ1-5, with D possibly TRBD1 on 5 matching bases. The CDR3 is 14 residues long. CDR1 and CDR2 from the germline V gene are LNHDA and SQIVND (reference sequence). Between the trimmed V and J ends, which lost 4 bases and 6 bases, there was a span of 13 bases. The CDR3 DNA reads TGTGCCAGTAGTACTCAGGGTCCCCCTCAGCCCCAGCATTTT. Amino acid sequence: CASSTQGPPQPQHF.

The gene calls are TRBV30 and TRBJ2-3; D might be TRBD1 (6 bases). Between the trimmed V and J ends, which lost 1 base and 4 bases, there was a span of 12 bases. The CDR3 is made up of 14 amino acids. Germline lookup yields CDR1 GTSNPN and CDR2 SVGIG (reference sequence). The CDR3 sequence: CAWSAGQPSDTQYF. In nucleotides, the CDR3 is TGTGCCTGGAGTGCCGGACAGCCTTCAGATACGCAGTATTTT.

A note on this clone: Germline is not matched at one junction end, which may reflect a read error. The V and J genes are TRBV19 and TRBJ1-1, with TRBD1 matching over 8 bases. CDR3 length: 16 residues. Germline CDR1 LNHDA, CDR2 SQIVND (reference sequence). CDR3 sequence reads: CASRIGTGFMNTEAFF. Here the CDR3 DNA reads TGTGCCAGTAGGATAGGGACAGGTTTCATGAACACTGAAGCTTTCTTT.